The clone carrying this TCR beta chain was seen only once. Its target is not known. The data were taken from a study of identifying expanded T cells in peripheral blood. TCRdb keeps only in-frame clones here, not all; method: immunoSEQ multiplex PCR. The table records fewer than 55,000 clones, approximately 86% of them present only once. The CDR3 runs 14 residues. No infections or other immune events were documented during collection. Whole-study findings and limits: Across healthy donors, higher total template counts meant significantly greater roughly two-week count variance. Over around two and four weeks, about 15 and 19 clones changed, versus around 1.3 between replicates.

The chain is built from TRBV21-1 and TRBJ2-1. TRBV21-1 is labeled a pseudogene. The source is a person aged 18 to 75 in good health. Sequences were obtained from blood. The CDR3 sequence is CASSKIGPDNEQFF. CDR3 in DNA: TGTGCCAGCAGCAAAATTGGCCCGGACAATGAGCAGTTCTTC.